The T cell receptor beta chain under discussion was sequenced for a study of blood T cells in healthy people across ages. Combining a sample-barcoded 5' primer with a J-beta primer mix, a second PCR ran for roughly 7 to 12 cycles. TCRdb ran MiXCR on the 5' RACE reads and lists one entry per CDR3 protein. This sample has about 1 million distinct CDR3 sequences; 40% to 45% occur once, and the top ten carry about 19%. Study-wide results and caveats: There was no known CMV status for donors, so expanded clonotype changes were possibly confounded. Compared with aged donors, long-lived donors showed fewer expanded clones, suggesting selection.

This clonotype was seen only a few times. Its antigen is unidentified. Drawn from each donor were 8.5 to 10 milliliters of peripheral blood. Per-sample yields of isolated PBMCs were at least 6 million. The sequence was obtained from a woman in her sixties or seventies in good health. The sequenced material came from blood.

The CDR3 coding sequence is TGTGCCAGCAGCTCGAGGAACACAGATACGCAGTATTTT. Translating it yields CASSSRNTDTQYF. The chain employs TRBV27 and TRBJ2-3; D is ambiguous. Germline V CDR1 and CDR2: MNHEY, SMNVEV (reference sequence). Trimming took off 6 bases at V and 2 bases at J, with 9 bases between the two ends. CDR3 length: 13 amino acids.